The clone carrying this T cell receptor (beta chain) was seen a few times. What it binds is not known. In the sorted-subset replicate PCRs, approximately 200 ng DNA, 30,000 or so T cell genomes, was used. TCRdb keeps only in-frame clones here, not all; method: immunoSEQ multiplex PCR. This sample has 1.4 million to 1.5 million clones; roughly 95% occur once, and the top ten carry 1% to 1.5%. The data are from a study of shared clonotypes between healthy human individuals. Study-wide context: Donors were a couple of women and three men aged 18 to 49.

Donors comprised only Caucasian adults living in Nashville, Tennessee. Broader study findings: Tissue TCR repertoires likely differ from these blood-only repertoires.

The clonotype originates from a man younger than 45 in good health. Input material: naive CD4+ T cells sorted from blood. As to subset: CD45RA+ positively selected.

The CDR3 spells CASQGGQGPGQPQHF. CDR3 in DNA: TGTGCCAGCCAAGGTGGACAGGGGCCGGGTCAGCCCCAGCATTTT. The V gene is TRBV18, the J gene TRBJ1-5; 9 bases map to TRBD1. Trimming removed 8 bases from V and 6 bases from J; junction bases left unmatched: 11. The CDR3 has 15 residues. Germline lookup yields CDR1 KGHSH and CDR2 LQKENI.